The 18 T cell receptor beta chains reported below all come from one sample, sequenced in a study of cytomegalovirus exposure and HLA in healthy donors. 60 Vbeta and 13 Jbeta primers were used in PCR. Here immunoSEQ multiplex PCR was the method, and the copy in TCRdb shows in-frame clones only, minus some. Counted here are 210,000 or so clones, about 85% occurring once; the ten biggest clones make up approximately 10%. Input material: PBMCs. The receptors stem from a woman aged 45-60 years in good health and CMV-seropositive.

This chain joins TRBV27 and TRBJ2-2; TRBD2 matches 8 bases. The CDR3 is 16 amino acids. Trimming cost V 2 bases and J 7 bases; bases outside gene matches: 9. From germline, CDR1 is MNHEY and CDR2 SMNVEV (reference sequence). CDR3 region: CASSLTGGPYGGELFF. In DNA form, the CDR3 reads TGTGCCAGCAGTTTAACGGGGGGGCCCTATGGCGGGGAGCTGTTTTTT.

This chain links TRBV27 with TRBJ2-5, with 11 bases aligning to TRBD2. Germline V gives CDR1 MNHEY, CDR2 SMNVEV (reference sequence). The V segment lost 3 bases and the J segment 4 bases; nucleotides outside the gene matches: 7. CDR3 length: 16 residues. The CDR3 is CASSLNSGGARETQYF. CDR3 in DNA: TGTGCCAGCAGTTTGAATAGCGGGGGGGCTCGAGAGACCCAGTACTTC.

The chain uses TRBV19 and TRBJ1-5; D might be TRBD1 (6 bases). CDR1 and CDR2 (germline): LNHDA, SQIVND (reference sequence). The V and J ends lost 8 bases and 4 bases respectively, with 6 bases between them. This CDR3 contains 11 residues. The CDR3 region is CASGQNQPQHF. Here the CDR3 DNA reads TGTGCCAGTGGACAGAATCAGCCCCAGCATTTT.

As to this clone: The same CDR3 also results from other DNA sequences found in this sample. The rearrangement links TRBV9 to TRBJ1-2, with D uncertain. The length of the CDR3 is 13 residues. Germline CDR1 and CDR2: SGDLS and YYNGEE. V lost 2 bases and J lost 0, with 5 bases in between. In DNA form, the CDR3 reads TGTGCCAGCAGCGTTTCATCTAACTATGGCTACACCTTC. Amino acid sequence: CASSVSSNYGYTF.

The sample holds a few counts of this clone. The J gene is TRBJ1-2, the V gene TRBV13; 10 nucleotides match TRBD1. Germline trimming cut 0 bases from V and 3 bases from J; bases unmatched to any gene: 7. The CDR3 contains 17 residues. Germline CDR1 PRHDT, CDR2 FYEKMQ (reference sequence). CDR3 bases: TGTGCCAGCAGCTTAGGGACAGGGGGCTATTCGGACTATGGCTACACCTTC. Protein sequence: CASSLGTGGYSDYGYTF.

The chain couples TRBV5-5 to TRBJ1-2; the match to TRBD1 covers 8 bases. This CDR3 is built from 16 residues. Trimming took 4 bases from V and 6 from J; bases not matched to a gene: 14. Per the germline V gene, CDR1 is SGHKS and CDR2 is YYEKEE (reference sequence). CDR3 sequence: CASSLSPLATGDGYTF. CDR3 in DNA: TGTGCCAGCAGCCTAAGCCCCCTAGCGACAGGGGATGGCTACACCTTC.

CDR3 sequence reads: CASSLGLKGQDFDTQYF. The CDR3 DNA reads TGTGCCAGCAGTTTGGGCCTTAAGGGACAGGATTTTGATACGCAGTATTTT. The chain couples TRBV28 to TRBJ2-3; 8 bases align to TRBD1. Germline V gene lookup returns CDR1 MDHEN and CDR2 SYDVKM. V lost 3 bases, J lost 6 bases, and 14 bases stayed unmatched. This CDR3 spans 17 amino acids.

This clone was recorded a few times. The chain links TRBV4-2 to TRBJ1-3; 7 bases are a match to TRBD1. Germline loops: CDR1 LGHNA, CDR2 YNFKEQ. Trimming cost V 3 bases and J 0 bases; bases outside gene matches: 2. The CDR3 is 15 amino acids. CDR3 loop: CASSQGTVSGNTIYF. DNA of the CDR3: TGTGCCAGCAGCCAGGGGACAGTCTCTGGAAACACCATATATTTT.

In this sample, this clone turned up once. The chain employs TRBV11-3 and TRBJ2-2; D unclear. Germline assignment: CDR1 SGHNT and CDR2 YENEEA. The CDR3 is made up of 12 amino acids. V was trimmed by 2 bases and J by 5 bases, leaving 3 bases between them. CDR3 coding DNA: TGTGCCAGCAGCTTACTGACCGGGGAGCTGTTTTTT. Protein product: CASSLLTGELFF.

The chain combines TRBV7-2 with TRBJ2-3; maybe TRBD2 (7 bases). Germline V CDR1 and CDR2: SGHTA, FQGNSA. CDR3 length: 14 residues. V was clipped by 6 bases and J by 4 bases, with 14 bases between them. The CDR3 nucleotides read TGTGCCAGCAGTTCACAGGGAGGGGCAGATACGCAGTATTTT. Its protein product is CASSSQGGADTQYF.

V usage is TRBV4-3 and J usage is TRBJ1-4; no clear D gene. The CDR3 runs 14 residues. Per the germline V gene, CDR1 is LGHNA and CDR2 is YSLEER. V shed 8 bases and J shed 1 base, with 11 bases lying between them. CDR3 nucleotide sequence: TGCGCCAGCGGCCGACGGGTAACTAATGAAAAACTGTTTTTT. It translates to CASGRRVTNEKLFF.

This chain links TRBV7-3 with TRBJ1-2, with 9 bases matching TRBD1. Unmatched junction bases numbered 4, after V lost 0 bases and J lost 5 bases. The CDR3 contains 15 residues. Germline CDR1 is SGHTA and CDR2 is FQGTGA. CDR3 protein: CASSLTGTGTYGYTF. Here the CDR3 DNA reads TGTGCCAGCAGCTTAACGGGGACAGGGACGTATGGCTACACCTTC.

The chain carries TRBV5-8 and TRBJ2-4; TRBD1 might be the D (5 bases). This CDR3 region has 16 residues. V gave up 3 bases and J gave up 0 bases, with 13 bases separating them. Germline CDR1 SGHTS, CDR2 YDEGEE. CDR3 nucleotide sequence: TGTGCCAGCAGCTCAGGACAATACCTAGCCAAAAACATTCAGTACTTC. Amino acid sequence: CASSSGQYLAKNIQYF.

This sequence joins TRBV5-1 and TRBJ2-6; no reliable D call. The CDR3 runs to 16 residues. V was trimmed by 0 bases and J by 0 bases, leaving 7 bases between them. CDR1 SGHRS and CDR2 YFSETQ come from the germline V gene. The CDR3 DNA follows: TGCGCCAGCAGCTTGGCGGTGAGCTCTGGGGCCAACGTCCTGACTTTC. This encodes CASSLAVSSGANVLTF.

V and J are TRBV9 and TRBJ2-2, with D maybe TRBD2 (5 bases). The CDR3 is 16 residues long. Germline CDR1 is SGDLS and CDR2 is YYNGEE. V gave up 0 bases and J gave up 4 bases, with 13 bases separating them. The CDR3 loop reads CASSVDAGEGTGELFF. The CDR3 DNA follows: TGTGCCAGCAGCGTAGATGCCGGTGAGGGCACCGGGGAGCTGTTTTTT.

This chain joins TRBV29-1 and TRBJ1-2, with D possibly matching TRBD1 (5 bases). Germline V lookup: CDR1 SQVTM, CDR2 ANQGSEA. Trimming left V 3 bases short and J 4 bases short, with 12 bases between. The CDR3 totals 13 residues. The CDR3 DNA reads TGCAGCGTTGATCAAGGGGCGATCTATGGCTACACCTTC. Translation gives CSVDQGAIYGYTF.

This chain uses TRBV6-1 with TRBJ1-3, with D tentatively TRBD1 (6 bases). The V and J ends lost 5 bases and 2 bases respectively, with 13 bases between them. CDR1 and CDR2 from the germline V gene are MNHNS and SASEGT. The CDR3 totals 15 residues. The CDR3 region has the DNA TGTGCCAGCAGTTTGGACAGAGATACTGGAAACACCATATATTTT. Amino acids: CASSLDRDTGNTIYF.

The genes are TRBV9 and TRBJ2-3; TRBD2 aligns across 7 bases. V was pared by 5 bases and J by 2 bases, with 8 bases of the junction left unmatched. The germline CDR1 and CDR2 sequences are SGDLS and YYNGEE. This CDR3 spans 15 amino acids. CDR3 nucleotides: TGTGCCAGCAGTGGGACTAAGTTTTCCACAGATACGCAGTATTTT. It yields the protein CASSGTKFSTDTQYF.